Each of the 18 T cell receptor beta chains below was sequenced from the same sample in a study of T cell responses to AZD1222 COVID-19 vaccine. Repertoires were generated with immunoSEQ multiplex PCR, while TCRdb's copy carries only in-frame clones and drops some. The sample yields tens of thousands of clones, 88% seen once. The specimen comprised peripheral blood, sampled on day 0 of AZD1222 vaccination. The receptors come from an adult in good health.

V gene TRBV6-2 or TRBV6-3 combines with J gene TRBJ1-2; perhaps TRBD1 as D (6 bases). The CDR3 length is 16 residues. Trimming left V 3 bases short and J 3 bases short, with 17 bases between. Germline V gene lookup returns CDR1 MNHEY and CDR2 SVGEGT. The CDR3 loop reads CASSYWPRGADYGYTF. CDR3 sequence (DNA): TGTGCCAGCAGTTATTGGCCCCGGGGGGCCGACTATGGCTACACCTTC.

The rearrangement links TRBV3-1 (or the pseudogene TRBV3-2) to TRBJ2-2; D is uncertain. The V end was cut by 4 bases, the J end by 2 bases, with 8 bases between. The CDR3 sequence is 14 residues long. Germline CDR1 is LGHDT and CDR2 is YNNKEL (reference sequence). The DNA of the CDR3 is TGTGCCAGCAGCCCCGGCGACAACACCGGGGAGCTGTTTTTT. Translated, it gives CASSPGDNTGELFF.

This chain uses TRBV12-5 with TRBJ2-1; 10 nucleotides match TRBD2. From germline, CDR1 is LGHNT and CDR2 FRNRAP. The ends lost 3 bases at V and 2 bases at J; junction bases unmatched: 7. The CDR3 has 17 residues. The CDR3 DNA follows: TGTGCTAGTGGTTTAGGGGCTAGCGGGAGTACCTACAATGAGCAGTTCTTC. Translation gives CASGLGASGSTYNEQFF.

The chain combines TRBV19 with TRBJ1-5; unclear D gene. The V and J ends lost 6 bases and 4 bases respectively, with 7 bases between them. Looked up from germline, CDR1 is LNHDA and CDR2 is SQIVND (reference sequence). The CDR3 consists of 12 residues. The CDR3 DNA reads TGTGCCAGTAGCCCCTCTAATCAGCCCCAGCATTTT. Its translation is CASSPSNQPQHF. Full variable domain (missing parts from reference TRBV19 and TRBJ1-5): DGGITQSPKYLFRKEGQNVTLSCEQNLNHDAMYWYRQDPGQGLRLIYYSQIVNDFQKGDIAEGYSVSREKKESFPLTVTSAQKNPTAFYLCASSPSNQPQHFGDGTRLSIL.

V is TRBV15 and J is TRBJ1-3; D not certain. The V end was cut by 1 base, the J end by 0 bases, with 4 bases between. The CDR3 covers 14 residues. Germline loops: CDR1 LNHNV, CDR2 YYDKDF (reference sequence). CDR3 amino acids: CATSRVASGNTIYF. The DNA of the CDR3 is TGTGCCACCAGCAGAGTCGCCTCTGGAAACACCATATATTTT.

As DNA, the CDR3 is TGTGCCAGCAGTGTCAAGGTAGCGCCTTCCTACAATGAGCAGTTCTTC. As protein: CASSVKVAPSYNEQFF. J is TRBJ2-1 and V is TRBV6-1; D is possibly TRBD2 (5 bases). Trimming cost V 4 bases and J 1 base, with 14 bases left between them. In germline, CDR1 is MNHNS, CDR2 SASEGT. The CDR3 spans 16 residues.

The V call is TRBV15, the J call TRBJ2-2, with D unclear. CDR1 is LNHNV and CDR2 is YYDKDF in the germline V gene (reference sequence). V gave up 3 bases and J gave up 0 bases, with 8 bases separating them. CDR3 length equals 15 residues. In DNA, the CDR3 is TGTGCCACCAGCAGCTGGGTGGCGAACACCGGGGAGCTGTTTTTT. Its translation is CATSSWVANTGELFF.

This clone occurred a few times. J is TRBJ2-7 and V is TRBV4-1, with D hard to call. This CDR3 is built from 13 residues. CDR1 is MGHRA, CDR2 YSYEKL, per germline. V lost 0 bases and J 4 bases, leaving 7 bases between the germline ends. Written as DNA, the CDR3 is TGCGCCAGCAGCCAAGATGAGAGTTACGAGCAGTACTTC. This encodes CASSQDESYEQYF.

In this sample, this clone turned up many times. The chain couples TRBV2 to TRBJ2-5; 7 bases fit TRBD2. V lost 8 bases to trimming and J lost 5 bases; unmatched junction nucleotides: 14. Germline V lookup: CDR1 SNHLY, CDR2 FYNNEI. This CDR3 has 15 residues. The CDR3 DNA reads TGTGCCAGCGGGGGGGGATCGAGGGCCGCGGAGACCCAGTACTTC. Translation: CASGGGSRAAETQYF.

The gene calls are TRBV2 and TRBJ1-4, with 10 bases that match TRBD1. The CDR3 is 14 residues long. Germline V gene data show CDR1 as SNHLY and CDR2 as FYNNEI. The V gene end was trimmed by 5 bases and the J gene end by 8 bases; junction bases not matched to a gene: 5. As DNA, the CDR3 is TGTGCCAGCAGTCGAGGGACAGGGGACGAAAAACTGTTTTTT. Translated: CASSRGTGDEKLFF.

The J gene is TRBJ1-5, the V gene TRBV28; D is undetermined. Germline CDR1 and CDR2: MDHEN and SYDVKM. This CDR3 is built from 11 residues. V was trimmed by 9 bases and J by 5 bases, leaving 8 bases between them. The CDR3 nucleotides read TGTGCCAGTGGCGGGGATCAGCCCCAGCATTTT. It is translated as CASGGDQPQHF.

The chain has TRBV6-5 and TRBJ2-1; 11 positions agree with TRBD2. Germline V gives CDR1 MNHEY, CDR2 SVGAGI. The CDR3 totals 14 residues. Losses at the gene ends were 2 bases for V and 9 bases for J; bases not matched to a gene: 3. The CDR3 sequence: CASSYTSGRREQFF. CDR3 nucleotides: TGTGCCAGCAGTTACACTAGCGGGAGACGTGAGCAGTTCTTC.

V gene TRBV7-2 combines with J gene TRBJ2-7; TRBD2 is a possible D gene (6 bases). The germline V gene encodes CDR1 SGHTA and CDR2 FQGNSA. V lost 3 bases and J lost 1, with 10 bases in between. There are 14 residues in the CDR3. The CDR3 loop is CASSFGTASYEQYF. CDR3 sequence (DNA): TGTGCCAGCAGCTTCGGGACTGCATCCTACGAGCAGTACTTC.

The gene calls are TRBV19 and TRBJ2-7; the D gene is possibly TRBD2 (6 bases). The ends were cut back, 11 bases at V and 0 bases at J, with 8 bases in the middle. Germline values: CDR1 LNHDA, CDR2 SQIVND (reference sequence). CDR3 length: 11 amino acids. CDR3 coding DNA: TGTGCCTCGGGGGACTCCTACGAGCAGTACTTC. The encoded protein is CASGDSYEQYF.

The genes are TRBV4-3 and TRBJ1-3; no clear D. The V end lost 3 bases, the J end lost 4 bases, and 13 bases lay between the germline ends. This CDR3 has 15 residues. Germline V gene sequence: CDR1 LGHNA, CDR2 YSLEER. CDR3 in DNA: TGCGCCAGCAGCCAGTTACTGGTCGCAGGAAACACCATATATTTT. It is translated as CASSQLLVAGNTIYF.

The chain couples TRBV19 to TRBJ2-1; tentative D call: TRBD1 (5 bases). The CDR3 is 16 residues long. CDR1 LNHDA and CDR2 SQIVND come from the germline V gene (reference sequence). V gave up 3 bases and J gave up 0 bases, with 12 bases separating them. The DNA of the CDR3 is TGTGCCAGTAGTATTCCCGGTCAGGGCTCCTACAATGAGCAGTTCTTC. Translation gives CASSIPGQGSYNEQFF.

The gene calls are TRBV5-1 and TRBJ2-4, with D perhaps matching TRBD2 (5 bases). Per the germline V gene, CDR1 is SGHRS and CDR2 is YFSETQ. V lost 4 bases and J lost 8, with 19 bases in between. The CDR3 totals 15 residues. CDR3 nucleotides: TGCGCCAGCAGCCCCGGGGTGTATGTGGAGGACATTCAGTACTTC. Translation gives CASSPGVYVEDIQYF.

The chain couples TRBV29-1 to TRBJ2-1, with D maybe TRBD1 (6 bases). V was pared by 6 bases and J by 3 bases, with 15 bases between. CDR1 is SQVTM, CDR2 ANQGSEA, per germline. The CDR3 consists of 14 residues. The CDR3 reads CSVRQEPVYNEQFF. The CDR3 nucleotides are TGCAGCGTCCGACAGGAGCCCGTCTACAATGAGCAGTTCTTC.